The 20 T cell receptor beta chains below were found in one sample sequenced in a study of Graves' ophthalmopathy and Graves' hyperthyroidism. Amplification of TCR beta CDR3 regions used RNA transcripts. RT-PCR in the first round used HTBI primers; a second-round multiplex PCR followed. One entry per CDR3 protein, called by TCRdb with MiXCR from the multiplex PCR reads. The sample comprises approximately 640,000 distinct CDR3 sequences, under 50% of which are singletons, and 3% to 4% rests with the top ten. Material: peripheral blood. Receptor source: an adult man with Graves' ophthalmopathy.

The chain couples TRBV25-1 to TRBJ2-5; D perhaps matches TRBD2 (7 bases). Germline lookup yields CDR1 MGHDK and CDR2 SYGVNS. CDR3 length: 16 amino acids. With 6 bases removed from V and 5 bases from J, the gap between germline ends came to 22 bases. The CDR3 loop is CASSAGRGGAWETQYF. CDR3 nucleotides: TGTGCCAGCAGCGCTGGGAGGGGGGGGGCTTGGGAGACCCAGTACTTC.

The chain has TRBV25-1 and TRBJ2-2, with 10 bases matching TRBD1. The V gene end was trimmed by 6 bases and the J gene end by 8 bases; junction bases not matched to a gene: 9. Germline CDR1 reads MGHDK; CDR2 reads SYGVNS. This CDR3 comprises 15 residues. CDR3 coding DNA: TGTGCCAGCAGCCAAGGGACAGGGGAGACTGGGGAGCTGTTTTTT. Translating it yields CASSQGTGETGELFF.

The sample holds many counts of this clonotype. The chain carries TRBV15 and TRBJ1-1; D ambiguous. There are 13 residues in the CDR3. V lost 1 base, J lost 3 bases, and 6 bases lay in between. Germline assignment: CDR1 LNHNV and CDR2 YYDKDF (reference sequence). Here the CDR3 DNA reads TGTGCCACCAGCAGAGTCAGGTACACTGAAGCTTTCTTT. Residues: CATSRVRYTEAFF.

This clonotype showed up just a few times. V usage is TRBV9 and J usage is TRBJ1-1; unclear D gene. V lost 4 bases to trimming and J lost 2 bases, with 9 bases between them. Germline-derived CDR1 and CDR2 are SGDLS and YYNGEE. This CDR3 is built from 13 residues. The chain's CDR3 is CASSLEDNTEAFF. The CDR3 DNA reads TGTGCCAGCAGCCTGGAGGATAACACTGAAGCTTTCTTT.

The chain has TRBV10-3 and TRBJ1-2; D might be TRBD1 (5 bases). The germline CDR1 and CDR2 sequences are ENHRY and SYGVKD. This CDR3 is 10 amino acids long. Trimming cost V 11 bases and J 7 bases, with 11 bases left between them. Here the CDR3 reads CAAGGSGYTF. For the CDR3, the DNA is TGTGCCGCCGGGGGTAGTGGCTACACCTTC.

With regard to this clonotype: A junction boundary mismatches the germline segment, possibly from a read error. This rearrangement joins TRBV10-3 to TRBJ2-6, with 9 positions matching TRBD1. CDR1 and CDR2 (germline): ENHRY, SYGVKD. CDR3 length: 16 amino acids. DNA of the CDR3: TGTGCCAGCAGTGTCACAGGGGGCGCTGGGGCCAACGTCCTGACTTTC. Amino acids: CASSVTGGAGANVLTF.

In regard to this clonotype: This may arise from a read error, as a much more abundant clone is one base away. V usage is TRBV5-1 and J usage is TRBJ2-7; 8 nucleotides agree with TRBD1. There are 14 residues in the CDR3. The germline V gene has CDR1 SGHRS and CDR2 YFSETQ. The CDR3 nucleotides read TGCGCCGGCAGCTCCCGGGACAGGCAATACGAGCAGTACTTC. It is translated as CAGSSRDRQYEQYF.

The chain has TRBV19 and TRBJ1-4; 7 nucleotides align to TRBD1. Trimming cost V 7 bases and J 6 bases; bases outside gene matches: 8. CDR1 and CDR2 from the germline V gene are LNHDA and SQIVND (reference sequence). The CDR3 runs to 14 residues. The CDR3 is CASTLDRDYEKLFF. CDR3 nucleotide sequence: TGTGCCAGTACCCTTGACAGGGACTATGAAAAACTGTTTTTT.

V gene TRBV5-6 combines with J gene TRBJ2-3; 7 positions agree with TRBD1. The CDR3 loop spans 15 amino acids. Germline V CDR1 and CDR2: SGHDT, YYEEEE. Trimming at V came to 4 bases and at J to 1 base, leaving 6 bases not matched to a gene. The CDR3 coding sequence is TGTGCCAGCAGCGAGGTAGGACAGGGCACAGATACGCAGTATTTT. This codes for CASSEVGQGTDTQYF.

This clonotype was detected ten times or more. This chain links TRBV7-9 with TRBJ2-7, with D possibly matching TRBD1 (5 bases). Between the trimmed V and J ends, which lost 6 bases and 0 bases, there was a span of 9 bases. The CDR3 is 13 amino acids. CDR1 and CDR2 (germline): SEHNR, FQNEAQ (reference sequence). CDR3 DNA: TGTGCCAGCAGTCTTGGGGCCTCCTACGAGCAGTACTTC. Its protein is CASSLGASYEQYF.

This clonotype was counted many times. The rearrangement uses TRBV19 and TRBJ2-2, with TRBD1 as a possible D gene (6 bases). V gave up 7 bases and J gave up 3 bases, with 9 bases separating them. Germline assignment: CDR1 LNHDA and CDR2 SQIVND (reference sequence). This CDR3 comprises 13 residues. For the CDR3, the DNA is TGTGCCAGTACGCGACAGGACACCGGGGAGCTGTTTTTT. It encodes CASTRQDTGELFF.

As concerns this clonotype: A junction boundary mismatches the germline segment, possibly from a read error. This chain uses TRBV10-3 with TRBJ2-2; no reliable D call. The CDR3 covers 15 residues. The germline V gene encodes CDR1 ENHRY and CDR2 SYGVKD. This CDR3 reads CAISEKQVNTGELFF. CDR3 in DNA: TGTGCCATCAGTGAGAAGCAGGTGAACACTGGGGAGCTGTTTTTT.

CDR3 nucleotides: TGTGCCAGCAGCGCCGCTTGGACAGGCGTTGTGACTAGCGGAGTATCCCCCCGAGAGACCCAGTACTTC. Translation gives CASSAAWTGVVTSGVSPRETQYF. J is TRBJ2-5 and V is TRBV7-9; 9 nucleotides match TRBD2. The V and J ends lost 5 bases and 4 bases, in that order; junction bases with no gene match: 32. CDR1 is SEHNR and CDR2 is FQNEAQ in the germline V gene (reference sequence). The CDR3 runs 23 residues.

V gene TRBV24-1 combines with J gene TRBJ2-3; D remains unclear. Germline V gives CDR1 KGHDR, CDR2 SFDVKD. This CDR3 contains 13 residues. Trimming stripped 4 bases from V and 4 bases from J, with 8 bases between. CDR3 DNA: TGTGCCACCAGTGAAGTGTCTTCAGATACGCAGTATTTT. Translating it yields CATSEVSSDTQYF.

The gene calls are TRBV9 and TRBJ1-6; 8 bases align to TRBD1. The junction had 15 bases not matched to a gene; V was cut back by 7 bases and J by 9 bases. Looked up from germline, CDR1 is SGDLS and CDR2 is YYNGEE. CDR3 length equals 16 residues. The CDR3 spells CASSRGSQGAGSPLHF. CDR3 DNA sequence: TGTGCCAGCTCACGGGGGAGCCAGGGGGCAGGTTCACCCCTCCACTTT. Drawing the rest from reference TRBV9 and TRBJ1-6, the complete variable domain is DSGVTQTPKHLITATGQRVTLRCSPRSGDLSVYWYQQSLDQGLQFLIQYYNGEERAKGNILERFSAQQFPDLHSELNLSSLELGDSALYFCASSRGSQGAGSPLHFGNGTRLTVT.

The chain is built from TRBV5-1 and TRBJ2-7, with D perhaps TRBD2 (5 bases). V gave up 4 bases and J gave up 6 bases, with 11 bases separating them. There are 12 residues in the CDR3. Germline V gives CDR1 SGHRS, CDR2 YFSETQ. The CDR3, as DNA: TGCGCCAGCAGCGCCGGACTCTGCGAGCAGTACTTC. As protein: CASSAGLCEQYF. The variable domain in full, with the rest retrieved from reference TRBV5-1 and TRBJ2-7, is KAGVTQTPRYLIKTRGQQVTLSCSPISGHRSVSWYQQTPGQGLQFLFEYFSETQRNKGNFPGRFSGRQFSNSRSEMNVSTLELGDSALYLCASSAGLCEQYFGPGTRLTVT.

This clonotype was seen ten or more times. The V call is TRBV29-1, the J call TRBJ2-7; D is unresolved. V shed 0 bases and J shed 3 bases, with 12 bases lying between them. The CDR3 contains 14 residues. The germline V gene encodes CDR1 SQVTM and CDR2 ANQGSEA. This chain's CDR3 is CSVEETNWDYEQYF. Here the CDR3 DNA reads TGCAGCGTTGAAGAAACAAATTGGGACTACGAGCAGTACTTC.

The chain links TRBV25-1 to TRBJ2-7, with D possibly matching TRBD2 (5 bases). V gave up 5 bases and J gave up 5 bases, with 16 bases separating them. The CDR3 runs 14 residues. The V gene's germline CDR1 is MGHDK and CDR2 SYGVNS. The chain's CDR3 is CASSPRAIRDEQYF. In nucleotides, the CDR3 is TGTGCCAGCAGTCCGAGGGCGATAAGGGACGAGCAGTACTTC.

A single count supports this clonotype. Its ends do not fully match the called genes, so a read error is possible. The chain employs TRBV7-9 and TRBJ2-7; TRBD1 is a possible D gene (5 bases). The CDR3 is 16 amino acids. Germline V lookup: CDR1 SEHNR, CDR2 FQNEAQ (reference sequence). CDR3: CATSSEETVTSTKQYF. In nucleotides, the CDR3 is TGTGCCACCAGCTCAGAAGAGACAGTAACTTCTACGAAGCAGTACTTC.

Many counts were recorded for this clonotype. This chain connects TRBV12-3 or TRBV12-4 to TRBJ2-7; 10 nucleotides agree with TRBD1. Trimming at V came to 1 base and at J to 5 bases, leaving 5 bases not matched to a gene. The CDR3 spans 15 residues. CDR3 sequence reads: CASSLEGQGHHEQYF. DNA for the CDR3: TGTGCCAGCAGTTTAGAGGGACAGGGGCACCACGAGCAGTACTTC.